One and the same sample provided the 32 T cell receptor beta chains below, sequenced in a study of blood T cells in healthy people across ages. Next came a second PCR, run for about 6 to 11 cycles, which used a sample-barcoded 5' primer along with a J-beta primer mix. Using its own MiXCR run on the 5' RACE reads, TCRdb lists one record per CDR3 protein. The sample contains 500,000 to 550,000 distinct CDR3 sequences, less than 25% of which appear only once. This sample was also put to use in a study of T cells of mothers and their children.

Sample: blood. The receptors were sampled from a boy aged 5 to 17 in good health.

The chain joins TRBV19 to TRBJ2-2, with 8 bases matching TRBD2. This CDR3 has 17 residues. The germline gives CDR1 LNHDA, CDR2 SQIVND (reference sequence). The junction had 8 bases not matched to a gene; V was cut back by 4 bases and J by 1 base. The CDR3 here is CASSRVAGIGNTGELFF. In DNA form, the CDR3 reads TGTGCCAGTAGTAGGGTAGCGGGGATCGGGAACACCGGGGAGCTGTTTTTT.

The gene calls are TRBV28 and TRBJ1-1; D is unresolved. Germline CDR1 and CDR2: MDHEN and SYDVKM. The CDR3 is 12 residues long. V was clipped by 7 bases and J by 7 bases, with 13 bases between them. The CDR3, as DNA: TGTGCCAGCACCCCACCGGACGGTGAAGCTTTCTTT. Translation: CASTPPDGEAFF.

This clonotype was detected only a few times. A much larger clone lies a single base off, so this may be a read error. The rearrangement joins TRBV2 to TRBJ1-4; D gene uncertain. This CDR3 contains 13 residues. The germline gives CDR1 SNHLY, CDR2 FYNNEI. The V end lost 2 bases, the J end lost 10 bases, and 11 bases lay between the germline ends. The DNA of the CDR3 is TGTGCCAGCAGTGAACTCGCCCGCGGAAAACTGTTTTTT. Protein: CASSELARGKLFF.

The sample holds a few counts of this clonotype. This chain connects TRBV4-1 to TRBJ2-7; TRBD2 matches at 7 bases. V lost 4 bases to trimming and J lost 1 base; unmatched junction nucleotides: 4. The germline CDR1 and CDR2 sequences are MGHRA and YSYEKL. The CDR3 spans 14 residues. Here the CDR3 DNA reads TGCGCCAGCAGCCGGCTAGCGGAGTCCTACGAGCAGTACTTC. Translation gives CASSRLAESYEQYF.

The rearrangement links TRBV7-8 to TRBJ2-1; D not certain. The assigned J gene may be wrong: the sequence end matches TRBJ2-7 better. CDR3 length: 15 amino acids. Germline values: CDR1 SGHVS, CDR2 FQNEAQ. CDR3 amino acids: CASSPVRLPSYEQYF. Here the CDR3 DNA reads TGTGCCAGCAGCCCAGTGAGATTACCGTCCTACGAGCAGTACTTC.

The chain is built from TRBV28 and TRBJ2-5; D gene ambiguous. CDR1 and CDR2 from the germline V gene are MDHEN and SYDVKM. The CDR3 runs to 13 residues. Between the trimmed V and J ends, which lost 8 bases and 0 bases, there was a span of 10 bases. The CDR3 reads CASDSAHQETQYF. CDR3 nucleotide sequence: TGTGCCAGCGATTCGGCTCACCAAGAGACCCAGTACTTC.

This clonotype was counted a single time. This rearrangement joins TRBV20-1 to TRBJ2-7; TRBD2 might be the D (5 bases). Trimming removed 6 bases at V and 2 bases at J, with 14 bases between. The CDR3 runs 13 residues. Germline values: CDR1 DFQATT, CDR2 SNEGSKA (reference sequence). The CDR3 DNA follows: TGCAGTGCCGTACTAGGGCTCACCTACGAGCAGTACTTC. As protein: CSAVLGLTYEQYF.

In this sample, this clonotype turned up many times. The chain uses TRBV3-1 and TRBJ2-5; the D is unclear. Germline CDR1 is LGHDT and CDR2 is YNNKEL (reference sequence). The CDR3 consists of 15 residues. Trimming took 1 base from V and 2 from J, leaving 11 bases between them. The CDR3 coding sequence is TGTGCCAGCAGCCAAGCGTACCTTGGTCAAGAGACCCAGTACTTC. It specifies CASSQAYLGQETQYF.

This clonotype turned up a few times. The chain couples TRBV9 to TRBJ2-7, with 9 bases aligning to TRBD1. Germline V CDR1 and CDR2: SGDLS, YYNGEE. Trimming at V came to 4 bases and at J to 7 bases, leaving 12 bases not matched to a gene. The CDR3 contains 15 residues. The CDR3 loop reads CASSPGTGLSREQYF. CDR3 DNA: TGTGCCAGCAGCCCGGGGACAGGGTTATCTCGGGAGCAGTACTTC.

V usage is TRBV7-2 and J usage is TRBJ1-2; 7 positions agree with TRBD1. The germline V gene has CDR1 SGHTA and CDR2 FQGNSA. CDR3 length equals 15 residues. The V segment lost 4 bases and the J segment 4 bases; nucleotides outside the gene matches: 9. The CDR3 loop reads CASSSGQARSYGYTF. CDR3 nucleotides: TGTGCCAGCAGCTCCGGACAGGCAAGATCCTATGGCTACACCTTC.

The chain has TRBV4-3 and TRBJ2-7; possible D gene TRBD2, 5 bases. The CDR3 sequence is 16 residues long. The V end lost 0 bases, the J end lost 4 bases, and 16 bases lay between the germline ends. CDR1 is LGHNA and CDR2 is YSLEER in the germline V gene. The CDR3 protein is CASSQDRGPPGYEQYF. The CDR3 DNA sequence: TGCGCCAGCAGCCAAGATCGCGGGCCTCCCGGATACGAGCAGTACTTC.

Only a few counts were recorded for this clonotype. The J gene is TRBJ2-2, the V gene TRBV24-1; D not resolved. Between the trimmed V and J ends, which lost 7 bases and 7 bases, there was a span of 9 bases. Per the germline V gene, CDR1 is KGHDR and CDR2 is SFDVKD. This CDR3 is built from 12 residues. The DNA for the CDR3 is TGTGCCACCAGCGTTCTTCTCGGGGAGCTGTTTTTT. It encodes CATSVLLGELFF.

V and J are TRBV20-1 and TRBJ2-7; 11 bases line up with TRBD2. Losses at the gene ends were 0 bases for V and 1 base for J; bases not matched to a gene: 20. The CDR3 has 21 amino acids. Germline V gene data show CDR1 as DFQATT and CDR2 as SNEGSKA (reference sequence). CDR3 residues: CSARDTLRVPLAGGRSYEQYF. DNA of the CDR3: TGCAGTGCTAGAGATACGCTACGAGTTCCGCTAGCGGGGGGTCGATCCTACGAGCAGTACTTC.

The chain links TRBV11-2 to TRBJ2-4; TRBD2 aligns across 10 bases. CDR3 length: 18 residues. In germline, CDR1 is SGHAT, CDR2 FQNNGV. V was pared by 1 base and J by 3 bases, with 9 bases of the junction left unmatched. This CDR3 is CASSLGGLAGENKNIQYF. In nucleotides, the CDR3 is TGTGCCAGCAGCTTAGGTGGTCTAGCGGGAGAAAACAAAAACATTCAGTACTTC.

The CDR3 sequence is CASSDSRLAGHQETQYF. In DNA form, the CDR3 reads TGTGCCAGCAGTGATAGTAGGCTAGCGGGACACCAAGAGACCCAGTACTTC. The chain is built from TRBV25-1 and TRBJ2-5; TRBD2 matches at 9 bases. This CDR3 has 17 residues. In germline, CDR1 is MGHDK, CDR2 SYGVNS. The V and J ends lost 3 bases and 0 bases, in that order; junction bases with no gene match: 8.

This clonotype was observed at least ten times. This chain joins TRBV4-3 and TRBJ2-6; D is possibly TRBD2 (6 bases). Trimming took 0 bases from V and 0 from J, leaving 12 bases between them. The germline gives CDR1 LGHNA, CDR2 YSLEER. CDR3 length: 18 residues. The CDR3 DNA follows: TGCGCCAGCAGCCAAGATACGGGGGAAAGCTCTGGGGCCAACGTCCTGACTTTC. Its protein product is CASSQDTGESSGANVLTF.

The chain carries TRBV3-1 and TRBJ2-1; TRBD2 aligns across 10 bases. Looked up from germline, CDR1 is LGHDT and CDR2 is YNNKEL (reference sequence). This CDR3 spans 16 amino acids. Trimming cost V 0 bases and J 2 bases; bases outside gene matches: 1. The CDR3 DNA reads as TGTGCCAGCAGCCAAGATGGACTAGCGGCCTACAATGAGCAGTTCTTC. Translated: CASSQDGLAAYNEQFF.

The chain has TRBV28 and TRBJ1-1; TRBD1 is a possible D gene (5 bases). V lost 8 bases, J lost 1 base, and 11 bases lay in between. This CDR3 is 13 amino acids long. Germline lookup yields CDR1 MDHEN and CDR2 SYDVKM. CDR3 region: CASDRLSNTEAFF. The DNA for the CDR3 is TGTGCCAGCGACAGACTATCGAACACTGAAGCTTTCTTT.

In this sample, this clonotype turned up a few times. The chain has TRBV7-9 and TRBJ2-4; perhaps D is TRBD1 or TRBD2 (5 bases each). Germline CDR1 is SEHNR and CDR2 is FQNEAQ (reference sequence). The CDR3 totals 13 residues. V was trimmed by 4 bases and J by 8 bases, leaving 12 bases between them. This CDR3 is CASSSQGRYIQYF. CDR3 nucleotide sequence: TGTGCCAGCAGCTCGCAGGGACGCTACATTCAGTACTTC.

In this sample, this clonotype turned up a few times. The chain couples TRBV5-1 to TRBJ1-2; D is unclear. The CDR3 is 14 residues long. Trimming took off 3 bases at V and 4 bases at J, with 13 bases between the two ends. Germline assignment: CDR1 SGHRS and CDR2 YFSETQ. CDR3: CASSSNRESYGYTF. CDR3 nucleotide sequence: TGCGCCAGCAGCTCTAACCGGGAGAGCTATGGCTACACCTTC.

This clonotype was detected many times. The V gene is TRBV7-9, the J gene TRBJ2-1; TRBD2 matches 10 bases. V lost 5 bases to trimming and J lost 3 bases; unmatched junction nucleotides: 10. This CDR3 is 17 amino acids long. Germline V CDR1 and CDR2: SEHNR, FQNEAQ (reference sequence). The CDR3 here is CASSPRTSGSSYNEQFF. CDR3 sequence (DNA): TGTGCCAGCAGCCCACGGACTAGCGGTTCGAGCTACAATGAGCAGTTCTTC.

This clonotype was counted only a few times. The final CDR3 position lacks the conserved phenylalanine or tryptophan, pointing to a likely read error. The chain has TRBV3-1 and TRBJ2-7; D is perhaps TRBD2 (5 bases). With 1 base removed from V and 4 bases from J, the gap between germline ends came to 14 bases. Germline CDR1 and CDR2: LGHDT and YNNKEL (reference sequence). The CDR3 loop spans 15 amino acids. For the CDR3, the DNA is TGTGCCAGCAGCCAAGCGGCTAGCAGCGGATACGAGCAGTACTCC. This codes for CASSQAASSGYEQYS.

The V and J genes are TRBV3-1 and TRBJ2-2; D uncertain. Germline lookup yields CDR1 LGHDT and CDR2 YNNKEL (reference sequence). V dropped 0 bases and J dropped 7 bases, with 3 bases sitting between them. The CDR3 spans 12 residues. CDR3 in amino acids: CASSQDDGELFF. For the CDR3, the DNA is TGTGCCAGCAGCCAAGATGACGGGGAGCTGTTTTTT.

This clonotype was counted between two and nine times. DNA for the CDR3: TGTGCCAGCAGTTCTGCGGGAGTCGGCACCGGGGAGCTGTTTTTT. Its translation: CASSSAGVGTGELFF. V gene TRBV28 combines with J gene TRBJ2-2, with 7 bases lining up with TRBD2. From germline, CDR1 is MDHEN and CDR2 SYDVKM. The CDR3 is 15 residues long. J gave up 4 bases and V 4 bases, and 6 bases lay outside the gene matches.

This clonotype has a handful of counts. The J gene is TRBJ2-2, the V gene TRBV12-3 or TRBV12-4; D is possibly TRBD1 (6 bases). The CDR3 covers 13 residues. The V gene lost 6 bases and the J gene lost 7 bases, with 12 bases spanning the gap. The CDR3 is CASSPTGSGELFF. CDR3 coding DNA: TGTGCCAGCAGCCCCACAGGGAGCGGGGAGCTGTTTTTT.

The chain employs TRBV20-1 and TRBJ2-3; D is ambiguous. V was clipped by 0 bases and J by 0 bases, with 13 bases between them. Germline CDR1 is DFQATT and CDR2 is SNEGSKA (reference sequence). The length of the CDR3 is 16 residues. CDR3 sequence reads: CSARDPSGSSTDTQYF. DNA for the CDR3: TGCAGTGCTAGAGACCCATCAGGTTCTAGCACAGATACGCAGTATTTT.

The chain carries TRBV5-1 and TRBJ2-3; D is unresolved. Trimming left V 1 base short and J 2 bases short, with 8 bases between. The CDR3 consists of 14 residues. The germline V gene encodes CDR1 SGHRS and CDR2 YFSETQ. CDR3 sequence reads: CASSLIPNTDTQYF. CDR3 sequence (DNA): TGCGCCAGCAGCTTGATCCCAAACACAGATACGCAGTATTTT.

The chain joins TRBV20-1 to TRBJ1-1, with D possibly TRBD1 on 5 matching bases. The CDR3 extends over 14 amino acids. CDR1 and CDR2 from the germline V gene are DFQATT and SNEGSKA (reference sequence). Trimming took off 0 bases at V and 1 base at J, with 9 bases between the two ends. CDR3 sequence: CSARDRRGNTEAFF. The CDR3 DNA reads TGCAGTGCTAGAGACCGTAGGGGGAACACTGAAGCTTTCTTT.

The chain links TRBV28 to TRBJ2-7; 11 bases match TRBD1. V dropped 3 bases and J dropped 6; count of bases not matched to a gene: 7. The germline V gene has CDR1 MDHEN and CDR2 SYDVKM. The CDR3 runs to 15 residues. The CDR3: CASSFPGTGGREQYF. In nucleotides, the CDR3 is TGTGCCAGCAGTTTCCCCGGGACAGGGGGTCGCGAGCAGTACTTC.

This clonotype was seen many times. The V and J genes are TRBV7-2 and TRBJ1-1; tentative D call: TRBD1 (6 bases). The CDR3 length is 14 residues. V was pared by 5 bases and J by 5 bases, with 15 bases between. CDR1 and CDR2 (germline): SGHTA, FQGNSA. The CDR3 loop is CASSTIQGGTEAFF. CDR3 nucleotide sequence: TGTGCCAGCAGCACAATACAGGGCGGGACTGAAGCTTTCTTT.

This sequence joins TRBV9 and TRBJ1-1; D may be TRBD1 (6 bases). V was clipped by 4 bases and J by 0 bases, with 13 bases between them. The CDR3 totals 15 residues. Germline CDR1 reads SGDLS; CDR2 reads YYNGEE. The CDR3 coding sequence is TGTGCCAGCAGCCCCCGGACAGAAGTGAACACTGAAGCTTTCTTT. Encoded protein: CASSPRTEVNTEAFF.

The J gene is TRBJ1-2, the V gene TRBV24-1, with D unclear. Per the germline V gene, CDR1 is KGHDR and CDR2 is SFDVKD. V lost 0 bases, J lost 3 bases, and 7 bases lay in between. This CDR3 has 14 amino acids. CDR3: CATSDLRRDYGYTF. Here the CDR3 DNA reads TGTGCCACCAGTGATTTGCGGAGGGACTATGGCTACACCTTC.